This is a list of T cell receptor beta chains from one sample in a study of T-cell reconstitution after alpha-beta-depleted transplantation in children. TCRdb redid the calling of the PCR reads with MiXCR, one entry per CDR3 protein. The profile shows 450,000 to 550,000 distinct CDR3 sequences, about an eighth of them singletons. The sequencing here drew on PBMCs, mostly from graft donor cells, taken 180 days after TCRalphabeta/CD19-depleted stem cell transplant. The source is a female patient aged 2-10 years who had a stem cell transplant for aplastic anemia, so the T cells may come from the graft donor. The CDR3 runs from the conserved cysteine through the conserved F or W. A D gene is named only where the DNA matches it firmly. Clone size appears in some rows only: once, few, many, or a class for an expanded clone.

D gene	clone size	V gene	J gene	CDR3 DNA	CDR3 protein
-	few	TRBV6-1	TRBJ1-5	TGTGCCAGCAGTGTAGCGAGCAATCAGCCCCAGCATTTT	CASSVASNQPQHF
TRBD2	few	TRBV27	TRBJ2-1	TGTGCCAGCAGCTTCCAGGGGAGCGGGAGAGGGACGGCCTACAATGAGCAGTTCTTC	CASSFQGSGRGTAYNEQFF
-	many	TRBV4-3	TRBJ1-3	TGCGCCAGCAGCCAAGTTGGGTCTTCTGGAAACACCATATATTTT	CASSQVGSSGNTIYF
TRBD2	few	TRBV4-3	TRBJ2-1	TGCGCCAGCAGCCAAGATGGTTGGGGAGGGTCCTACAATGAGCAGTTCTTC	CASSQDGWGGSYNEQFF
-	few	TRBV12-3/TRBV12-4	TRBJ1-1	TGTGCCAGCAGTCCCAGGCGTTGGGGCACTGAAGCTTTCTTT	CASSPRRWGTEAFF
TRBD1	few	TRBV4-3	TRBJ1-5	TGCGCCAGCAGCCATGAGACAGGGAAATTGTTGGATCAGCCCCAGCATTTT	CASSHETGKLLDQPQHF
-	few	TRBV11-2	TRBJ2-5	TGTGCCAGCAGCTCCGTTTTCGGGGCCCAAGAGACCCAGTACTTC	CASSSVFGAQETQYF
-	-	TRBV25-1	TRBJ2-2	TGTGCCAGCAGTGAGTCGCCGGGACTCTACATGGCCGGGGAGCTGTTTTTT	CASSESPGLYMAGELFF
-	few	TRBV20-1	TRBJ2-4	TGCAGTGCGAAAAGAGCCCTACCTACAGCGGGAGCCAAAAACATTCAGTACTTC	CSAKRALPTAGAKNIQYF
-	-	TRBV11-2	TRBJ2-1	TGTGCCAGCAGCTCCGGACCGCCCCGGGGCAATGAGCAGTTCTTC	CASSSGPPRGNEQFF
-	few	TRBV5-1	TRBJ1-1	TGCGCCAGCAGCGGCCCCTCCGGGATTATGAACACTGAAGCTTTCTTT	CASSGPSGIMNTEAFF
-	many	TRBV5-1	TRBJ2-2	TGCGCCAGCAGCTTTCAGGGCCTCACGGCCACCGGGGAGCTGTTTTTT	CASSFQGLTATGELFF
TRBD2	few	TRBV5-5	TRBJ2-7	TGTGCCAGCAGCTCTAGCGGGAGCTTCTCCTACGAGCAGTACTTC	CASSSSGSFSYEQYF
TRBD2	many	TRBV18	TRBJ2-1	TGTGCCAGCTCACCCACTGGCGGGAGCGGGCCAAATGAGCAGTTCTTC	CASSPTGGSGPNEQFF
TRBD2	-	TRBV15	TRBJ2-1	TGTGCCACCAGCAGTGCCTGGGAGGGGAAGTTCTTC	CATSSAWEGKFF
TRBD1	few	TRBV5-1	TRBJ2-5	TGCGCCAGCAGCTTGGCGGGACAGGGAGGAGGAGAGACCCAGTACTTC	CASSLAGQGGGETQYF
TRBD1	-	TRBV20-1	TRBJ1-2	TGCAGTGCTAGATCCCGGAGGACAGGCTATGGCTACACCTTC	CSARSRRTGYGYTF
TRBD1	-	TRBV6-5	TRBJ2-1	TGTGCCAGCAGTTACTTGGGGACAGGGCAGTTCGCTGAGCAGTTCTTC	CASSYLGTGQFAEQFF
TRBD1	-	TRBV6-2/TRBV6-3	TRBJ1-2	TGTGCCAGCAGCTACCGGCGGGACAGGGGATATGGCTACACCTTC	CASSYRRDRGYGYTF
-	few	TRBV20-1	TRBJ1-1	TGCAGTGCTAGTGTATTGAGGGGGGCCCCCCTGAACACTGAAGCTTTCTTT	CSASVLRGAPLNTEAFF
-	-	TRBV28	TRBJ2-7	TGTGCCACCACTTACAGGGGAGGTCGCGAGCAGTACTTC	CATTYRGGREQYF
TRBD1	-	TRBV5-1	TRBJ1-1	TGCGCCAGCAGCTTGGTTCCGAGGGGGCGCACTGAAGCTTTCTTT	CASSLVPRGRTEAFF
TRBD1	many	TRBV5-1	TRBJ1-6	TGCGCCAGCAGCTTAGGACAGGGGGATTCACCCCTCCACTTT	CASSLGQGDSPLHF
TRBD2	few	TRBV5-6	TRBJ2-1	TGTGCCAGCAGCTTCCCTAGCGGGGAATACAATGAGCAGTTCTTC	CASSFPSGEYNEQFF
TRBD1	-	TRBV9	TRBJ2-3	TGTGCCAGCAGCGGCCGACAGGGTCTAAGCACAGATACGCAGTATTTT	CASSGRQGLSTDTQYF